Described below is a single T cell receptor (beta chain) sequence and its context. What it binds is unknown. Trimming pared 6 bases from V and 10 bases from J, leaving 10 bases between. The CDR3 totals 10 residues. Per germline, CDR1 DFQATT and CDR2 SNEGSKA (reference sequence). PCR involved 60 Vbeta and 13 Jbeta primers. The repertoire was sequenced with immunoSEQ multiplex PCR; TCRdb's copy has only in-frame clones and lacks some. The sample lists under 250,000 clones, 65% to 90% occurring once. The data derive from a study of cytomegalovirus exposure and HLA in healthy donors. About the study: Some 87 million unique TCRs from HLA-typed donors were held in an early release of data.

Broader study findings: Looking again later, the authors saw that most CMV-associated TCR beta chains seemed HLA-restricted.

The sample comprised PBMCs. The V gene is TRBV20-1, the J gene TRBJ2-1; tentative D call: TRBD1 (6 bases). The source is a woman aged 45-59 years in good health and CMV-seronegative. CDR3 nucleotide sequence: TGCAGTGCCCCCAGGGGCGAGCAGTTCTTC. Protein product: CSAPRGEQFF.